Listed here are 19 T cell receptor beta chains from one sample, sequenced in a study of control samples from healthy donors and cancer patients. Here immunoSEQ multiplex PCR was the method, and the copy in TCRdb shows in-frame clones only, minus some. The sample shows under 150,000 clones, 88% of them seen only once. The sequencing sample was made of blood. The receptors were gathered from a woman aged 70 to 79 in good health.

The chain links TRBV2 to TRBJ2-1, with D possibly being TRBD1 or TRBD2 (5 bases each). CDR1 is SNHLY and CDR2 is FYNNEI in the germline V gene. The CDR3 runs to 14 residues. The V end lost 9 bases, the J end lost 2 bases, and 14 bases lay between the germline ends. CDR3 residues: CASSGTFPYNEQFF. The CDR3 nucleotides are TGTGCCAGTTCAGGGACGTTCCCCTACAATGAGCAGTTCTTC.

This chain joins TRBV12-5 and TRBJ1-4; D is undetermined. V lost 1 base to trimming and J lost 5 bases, with 5 bases between them. CDR1 and CDR2 from the germline V gene are LGHNT and FRNRAP. The CDR3 loop spans 13 amino acids. The CDR3 loop reads CASGLGANEKLFF. The CDR3 bases are TGTGCTAGTGGTTTGGGGGCCAATGAAAAACTGTTTTTT.

The V gene is TRBV9, the J gene TRBJ1-2, with 7 bases identical to TRBD1. CDR1 is SGDLS, CDR2 YYNGEE, per germline. Trimming cost V 4 bases and J 8 bases; bases outside gene matches: 20. This CDR3 is built from 17 residues. The CDR3 nucleotides are TGTGCCAGCAGCCCAACGCTTCACTTCGACAGGGTAGGCGGCTACACCTTC. This encodes CASSPTLHFDRVGGYTF.

The genes are TRBV7-2 and TRBJ1-1; TRBD1 might be the D (6 bases). The CDR3 is made up of 16 amino acids. Trimming cost V 1 base and J 3 bases, with 15 bases left between them. The germline V gene has CDR1 SGHTA and CDR2 FQGNSA. In nucleotides, the CDR3 is TGTGCCAGCAGCTTAGTGGCGACAGGAGTTTACACTGAAGCTTTCTTT. Its protein is CASSLVATGVYTEAFF.

This rearrangement joins TRBV5-1 to TRBJ2-7; tentatively, D is TRBD2 (7 bases). The CDR3 runs 15 residues. V was shortened by 3 bases and J by 5 bases, with 18 bases between the two germline ends. Germline-derived CDR1 and CDR2 are SGHRS and YFSETQ. CDR3 sequence: CASSSEGGPWDEQYF. DNA for the CDR3: TGCGCCAGCAGCTCCGAGGGGGGGCCCTGGGACGAGCAGTACTTC.

The chain employs TRBV6-5 and TRBJ1-2, with 10 bases that match TRBD1. Germline V gives CDR1 MNHEY, CDR2 SVGAGI. The CDR3 totals 12 residues. V was clipped by 6 bases and J by 7 bases; unmatched bases: 2. The DNA for the CDR3 is TGTGCCAGCAGACGGACAGGGGGTGGCTACACCTTC. Translated, it gives CASRRTGGGYTF.

The chain has TRBV29-1 and TRBJ1-2, with 7 bases identical to TRBD1. The germline V gene has CDR1 SQVTM and CDR2 ANQGSEA. V trimming: 6 bases; J trimming: 4 bases; junction bases outside the gene matches: 5. This CDR3 contains 12 residues. In DNA form, the CDR3 reads TGCAGCGTGCGACAGGGTGTCTATGGCTACACCTTC. Translated, it gives CSVRQGVYGYTF.

The V gene is TRBV27, the J gene TRBJ1-2; TRBD1 aligns across 8 bases. Germline V gene lookup returns CDR1 MNHEY and CDR2 SMNVEV (reference sequence). Trimming cost V 10 bases and J 6 bases; bases outside gene matches: 22. The CDR3 sequence is 17 residues long. The CDR3 DNA is TGTGCCACCTATCAGGCAGGACAGGGTGTGATTCGGAATGGCTACACCTTC. Translated: CATYQAGQGVIRNGYTF.

The count of this clone is one. The chain is built from TRBV4-3 and TRBJ2-4; 7 bases map to TRBD1. This CDR3 has 19 residues. Germline V lookup: CDR1 LGHNA, CDR2 YSLEER. Trimming cost V 2 bases and J 1 base; bases outside gene matches: 14. The CDR3 nucleotides are TGCGCCAGCAGCCAACTCGCCCAGAGGGGGCTGTTGGCCAAAAACATTCAGTACTTC. It codes for CASSQLAQRGLLAKNIQYF.

This clone has a handful of counts. The genes are TRBV19 and TRBJ1-5, with TRBD1 matching 9 bases. CDR3 length equals 18 residues. CDR1 is LNHDA and CDR2 is SQIVND in the germline V gene (reference sequence). The trim removed 8 bases at V and 1 base at J, leaving 15 bases unmatched. The CDR3 DNA is TGTGCCAGTTCCCCCCGGACAGGGGCCGCAAACAGCAATCAGCCCCAGCATTTT. Translated: CASSPRTGAANSNQPQHF.

The rearrangement uses TRBV5-6 and TRBJ2-7; 9 bases are shared with TRBD2. V trimming: 1 base; J trimming: 3 bases; junction bases outside the gene matches: 8. This CDR3 has 16 residues. CDR1 is SGHDT and CDR2 is YYEEEE in the germline V gene. CDR3 protein: CASSLPGTSRYYEQYF. CDR3 DNA sequence: TGTGCCAGCAGCTTGCCCGGGACTAGCAGGTACTACGAGCAGTACTTC.

The CDR3 DNA follows: TGTGCCAGCAGCTTAAGTGGCTCTGGGGCCAACGTCCTGACTTTC. Protein product: CASSLSGSGANVLTF. This rearrangement joins TRBV7-3 to TRBJ2-6; D remains unclear. This CDR3 has 15 residues. Deletions cut 1 base from V and 0 bases from J, with 4 bases between. Per germline, CDR1 SGHTA and CDR2 FQGTGA.

This chain joins TRBV4-2 and TRBJ1-1; D gene uncertain. In germline, CDR1 is LGHNA, CDR2 YNFKEQ. The CDR3 is 12 residues long. V shed 3 bases and J shed 7 bases, with 9 bases lying between them. The chain's CDR3 is CASSHNSGEAFF. The CDR3 DNA reads TGTGCCAGCAGCCACAATTCGGGTGAAGCTTTCTTT.

The chain recombines TRBV19 with TRBJ1-1, with a tentative D call TRBD1 (5 bases). CDR3 length: 15 residues. CDR1 and CDR2 (germline): LNHDA, SQIVND (reference sequence). The V gene lost 7 bases and the J gene lost 4 bases, with 19 bases spanning the gap. The CDR3 region has the DNA TGTGCCAGTACCCCGGGACTCCCGGGGAGCACTGAAGCTTTCTTT. Its translation: CASTPGLPGSTEAFF.

The chain combines TRBV12-3 or TRBV12-4 with TRBJ1-5, with unresolved D. V lost 3 bases and J 7 bases, leaving 7 bases between the germline ends. The length of the CDR3 is 12 residues. This CDR3 is CASSFLGQPQHF. For the CDR3, the DNA is TGTGCCAGCAGTTTCTTAGGACAGCCCCAGCATTTT.

Only one count was recorded for this clone. The chain couples TRBV7-3 to TRBJ2-3; 7 nucleotides match TRBD2. The CDR3 has 11 amino acids. Looked up from germline, CDR1 is SGHTA and CDR2 is FQGTGA. The J segment lost 12 bases and the V segment lost 3 bases, leaving 3 bases of the junction unmatched. The CDR3, as DNA: TGTGCCAGCAGCTTGGGGACTAACCAGTATTTT. Encoded protein: CASSLGTNQYF.

This chain's CDR3 is CASSLDGAGKPDYGYTF. The CDR3 nucleotides read TGTGCCAGCAGCCTAGATGGGGCAGGCAAACCCGACTATGGCTACACCTTC. The rearrangement links TRBV3-1 (or the pseudogene TRBV3-2) to TRBJ1-2, with D tentatively TRBD1 (5 bases). The CDR3 spans 17 residues. The V gene lost 4 bases and the J gene lost 3 bases, with 21 bases spanning the gap. Looked up from germline, CDR1 is LGHDT and CDR2 is YNNKEL (reference sequence).

The chain recombines TRBV7-3 with TRBJ2-7; tentatively, D is TRBD2 (5 bases). Germline V gene data show CDR1 as SGHTA and CDR2 as FQGTGA. V was cut by 11 bases and J by 9 bases, with 14 bases left in between. This CDR3 has 10 residues. The CDR3 bases are TGTGCCGGCCTGGGCGGGCTGCAGTACTTC. Protein product: CAGLGGLQYF.

This sequence joins TRBV9 and TRBJ1-3, with D possibly matching TRBD1 (6 bases). CDR3 size: 16 residues. Germline V gives CDR1 SGDLS, CDR2 YYNGEE. V lost 0 bases, J lost 4 bases, and 14 bases lay in between. CDR3 protein: CASSVANRATGNTIYF. The CDR3 bases are TGTGCCAGCAGCGTAGCCAACAGGGCTACAGGAAACACCATATATTTT.